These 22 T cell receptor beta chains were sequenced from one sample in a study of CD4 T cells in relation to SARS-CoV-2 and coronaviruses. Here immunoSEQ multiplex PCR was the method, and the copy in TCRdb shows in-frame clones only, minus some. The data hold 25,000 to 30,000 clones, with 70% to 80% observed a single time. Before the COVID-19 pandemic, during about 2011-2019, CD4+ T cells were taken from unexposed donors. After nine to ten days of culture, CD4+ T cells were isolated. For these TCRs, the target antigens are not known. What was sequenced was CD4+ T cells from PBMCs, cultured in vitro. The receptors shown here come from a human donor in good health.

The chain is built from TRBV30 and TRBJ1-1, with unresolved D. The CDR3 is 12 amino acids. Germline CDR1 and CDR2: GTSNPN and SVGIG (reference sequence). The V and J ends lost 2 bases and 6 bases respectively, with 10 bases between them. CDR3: CAWSLWGSEAFF. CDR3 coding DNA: TGTGCCTGGAGTTTATGGGGTTCTGAAGCTTTCTTT. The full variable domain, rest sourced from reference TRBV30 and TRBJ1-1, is SQTIHQWPATLVQPVGSPLSLECTVEGTSNPNLYWYRQAAGRGLQLLFYSVGIGQISSEVPQNLSASRPQDRQFILSSKKLLLSDSGFYLCAWSLWGSEAFFGQGTRLTVV.

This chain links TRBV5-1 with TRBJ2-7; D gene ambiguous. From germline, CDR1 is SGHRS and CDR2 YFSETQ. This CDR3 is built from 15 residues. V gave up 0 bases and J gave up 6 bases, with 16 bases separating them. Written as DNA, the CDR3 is TGCGCCAGCAGCTTGGAGGCCCATCCTGGTCGCGAGCAGTACTTC. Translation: CASSLEAHPGREQYF. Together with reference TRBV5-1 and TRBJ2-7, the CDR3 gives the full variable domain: KAGVTQTPRYLIKTRGQQVTLSCSPISGHRSVSWYQQTPGQGLQFLFEYFSETQRNKGNFPGRFSGRQFSNSRSEMNVSTLELGDSALYLCASSLEAHPGREQYFGPGTRLTVT.

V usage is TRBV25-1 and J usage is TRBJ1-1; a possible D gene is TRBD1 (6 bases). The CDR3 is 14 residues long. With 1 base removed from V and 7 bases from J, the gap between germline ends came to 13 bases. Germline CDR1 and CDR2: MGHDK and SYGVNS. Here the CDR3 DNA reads TGTGCCAGCAGTGAATCCCTCGGCAGGGGTGAAGCTTTCTTT. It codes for CASSESLGRGEAFF.

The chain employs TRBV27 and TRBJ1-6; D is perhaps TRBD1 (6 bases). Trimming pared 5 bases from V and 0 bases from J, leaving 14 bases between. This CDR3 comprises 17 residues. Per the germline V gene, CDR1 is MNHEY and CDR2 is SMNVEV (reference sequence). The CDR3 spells CASSASQGSSYNSPLHF. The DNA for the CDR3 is TGTGCCAGCAGTGCCTCCCAGGGGAGCTCCTATAATTCACCCCTCCACTTT.

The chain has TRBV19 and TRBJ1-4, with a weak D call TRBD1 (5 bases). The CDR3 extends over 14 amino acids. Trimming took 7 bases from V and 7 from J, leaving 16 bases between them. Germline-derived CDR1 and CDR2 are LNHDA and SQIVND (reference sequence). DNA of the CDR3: TGTGCCAGTAACTTTGTGCAGGGCGGTGAAAAACTGTTTTTT. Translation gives CASNFVQGGEKLFF. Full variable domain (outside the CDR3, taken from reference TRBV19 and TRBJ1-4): DGGITQSPKYLFRKEGQNVTLSCEQNLNHDAMYWYRQDPGQGLRLIYYSQIVNDFQKGDIAEGYSVSREKKESFPLTVTSAQKNPTAFYLCASNFVQGGEKLFFGSGTQLSVL.

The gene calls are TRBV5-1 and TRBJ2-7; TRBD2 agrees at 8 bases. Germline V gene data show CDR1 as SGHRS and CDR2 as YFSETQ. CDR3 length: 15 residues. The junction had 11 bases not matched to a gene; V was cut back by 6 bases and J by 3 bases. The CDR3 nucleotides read TGCGCCAGCACCCTAGTAGGAAGCGGGAGCTACGAGCAGTACTTC. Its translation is CASTLVGSGSYEQYF.

The CDR3 DNA sequence: TGTGCCAGCAGTGAAGCATTTAAGGCGGGGGTCCTCACAGATACGCAGTATTTT. Its protein is CASSEAFKAGVLTDTQYF. The chain is built from TRBV2 and TRBJ2-3; TRBD2 matches 7 bases. After removal of 0 bases from V and 2 bases from J, the junction contained 11 bases not matched to a gene. Germline V gives CDR1 SNHLY, CDR2 FYNNEI. CDR3 length equals 18 residues.

CDR3 nucleotide sequence: TGTGCCAGCAGTCCCCAGGGAGGGACCCTTAACTATGGCTACACCTTC. This encodes CASSPQGGTLNYGYTF. V is TRBV28 and J is TRBJ1-2; D is perhaps TRBD1 (5 bases). Per germline, CDR1 MDHEN and CDR2 SYDVKM. The CDR3 runs 16 residues. The V gene lost 5 bases and the J gene lost 1 base, with 17 bases spanning the gap.

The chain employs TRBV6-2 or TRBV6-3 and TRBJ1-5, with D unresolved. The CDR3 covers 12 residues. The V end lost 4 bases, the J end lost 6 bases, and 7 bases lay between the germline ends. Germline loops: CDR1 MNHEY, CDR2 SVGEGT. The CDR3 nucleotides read TGTGCCAGCAGTTTCCGGACTCAGCCCCAGCATTTT. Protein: CASSFRTQPQHF.

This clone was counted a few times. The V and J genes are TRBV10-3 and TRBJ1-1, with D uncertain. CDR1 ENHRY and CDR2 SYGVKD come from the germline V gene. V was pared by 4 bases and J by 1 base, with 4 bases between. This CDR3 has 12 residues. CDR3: CAISAANTEAFF. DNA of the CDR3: TGTGCCATCAGTGCAGCGAACACTGAAGCTTTCTTT.

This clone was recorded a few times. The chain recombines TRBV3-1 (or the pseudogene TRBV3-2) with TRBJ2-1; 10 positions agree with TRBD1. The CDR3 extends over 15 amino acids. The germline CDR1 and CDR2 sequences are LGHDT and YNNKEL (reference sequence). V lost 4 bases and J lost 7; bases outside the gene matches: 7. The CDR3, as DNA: TGTGCCAGCAGCCTTAATCCGGGACAGGGGAATGAGCAGTTCTTC. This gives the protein CASSLNPGQGNEQFF.

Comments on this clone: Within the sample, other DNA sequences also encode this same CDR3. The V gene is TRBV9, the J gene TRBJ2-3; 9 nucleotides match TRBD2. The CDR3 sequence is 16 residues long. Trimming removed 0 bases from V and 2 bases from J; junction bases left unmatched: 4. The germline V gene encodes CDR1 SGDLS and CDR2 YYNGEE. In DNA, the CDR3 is TGTGCCAGCAGCGTAGGCCTAGCGGGGTTCACAGATACGCAGTATTTT. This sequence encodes CASSVGLAGFTDTQYF.

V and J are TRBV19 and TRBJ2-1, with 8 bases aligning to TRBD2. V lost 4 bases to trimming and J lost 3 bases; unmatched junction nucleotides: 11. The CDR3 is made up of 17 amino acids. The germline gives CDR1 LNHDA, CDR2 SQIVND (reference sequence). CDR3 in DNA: TGTGCCAGTAGTAGAGGACTAGCTTCCCAAAGCTACAATGAGCAGTTCTTC. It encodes CASSRGLASQSYNEQFF. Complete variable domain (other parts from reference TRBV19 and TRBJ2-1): DGGITQSPKYLFRKEGQNVTLSCEQNLNHDAMYWYRQDPGQGLRLIYYSQIVNDFQKGDIAEGYSVSREKKESFPLTVTSAQKNPTAFYLCASSRGLASQSYNEQFFGPGTRLTVL.

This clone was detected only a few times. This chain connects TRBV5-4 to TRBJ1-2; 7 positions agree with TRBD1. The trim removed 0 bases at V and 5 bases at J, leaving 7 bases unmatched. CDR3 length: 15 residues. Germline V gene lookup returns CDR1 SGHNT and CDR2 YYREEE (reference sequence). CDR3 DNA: TGTGCCAGCAGCTTGGAGCCAGGGGGACGGTATGGCTACACCTTC. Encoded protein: CASSLEPGGRYGYTF.

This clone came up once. In DNA form, the CDR3 reads TGTGCCAGCAGTTACATTGGGGCGAACACTGAAGCTTTCTTT. Protein product: CASSYIGANTEAFF. The chain recombines TRBV6-5 with TRBJ1-1; tentatively, D is TRBD1 (5 bases). The V gene's germline CDR1 is MNHEY and CDR2 SVGAGI. The length of the CDR3 is 14 residues. Trimming shortened V by 2 bases and J by 1 base, and 8 bases separated the two germline ends.

As DNA, the CDR3 is TGTGCCAGCAGCGTAGGGCCAGCGAACACTGAAGCTTTCTTT. Residues: CASSVGPANTEAFF. The chain joins TRBV9 to TRBJ1-1; D gene ambiguous. Trimming left V 0 bases short and J 1 base short, with 7 bases between. Germline assignment: CDR1 SGDLS and CDR2 YYNGEE. The CDR3 sequence is 14 residues long.

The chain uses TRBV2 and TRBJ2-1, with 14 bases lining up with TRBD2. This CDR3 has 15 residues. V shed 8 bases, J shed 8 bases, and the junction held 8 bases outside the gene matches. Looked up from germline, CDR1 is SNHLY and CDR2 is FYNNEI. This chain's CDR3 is CASGKTSGRAHEQFF. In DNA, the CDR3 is TGTGCCAGCGGTAAGACTAGCGGGAGGGCCCATGAGCAGTTCTTC.

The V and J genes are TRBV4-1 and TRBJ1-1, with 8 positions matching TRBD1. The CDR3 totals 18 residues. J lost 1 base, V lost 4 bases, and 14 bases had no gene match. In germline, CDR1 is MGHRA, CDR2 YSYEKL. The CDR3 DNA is TGCGCCAGCAGCCGCACAGGGGGGGGCAGGGTAAAGAACACTGAAGCTTTCTTT. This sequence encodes CASSRTGGGRVKNTEAFF.

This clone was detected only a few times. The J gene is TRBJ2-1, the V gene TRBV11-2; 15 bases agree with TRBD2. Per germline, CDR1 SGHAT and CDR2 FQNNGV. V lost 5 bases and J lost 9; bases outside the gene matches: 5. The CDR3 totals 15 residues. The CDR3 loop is CASSPGTSGGTEQFF. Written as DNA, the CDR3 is TGTGCCAGCAGCCCCGGGACTAGCGGGGGGACTGAGCAGTTCTTC.

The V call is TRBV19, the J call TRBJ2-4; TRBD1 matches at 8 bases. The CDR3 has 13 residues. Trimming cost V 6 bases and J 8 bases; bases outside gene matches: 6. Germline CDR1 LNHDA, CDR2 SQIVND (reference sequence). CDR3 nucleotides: TGTGCCAGTAGCAAGACAGGGGAACACATTCAGTACTTC. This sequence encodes CASSKTGEHIQYF.

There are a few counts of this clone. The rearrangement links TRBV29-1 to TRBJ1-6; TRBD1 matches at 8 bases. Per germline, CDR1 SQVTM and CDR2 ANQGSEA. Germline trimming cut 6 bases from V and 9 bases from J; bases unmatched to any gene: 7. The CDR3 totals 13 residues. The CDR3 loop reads CSVNQGAGSPLHF. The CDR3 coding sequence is TGCAGCGTGAATCAGGGGGCGGGTTCACCCCTCCACTTT.

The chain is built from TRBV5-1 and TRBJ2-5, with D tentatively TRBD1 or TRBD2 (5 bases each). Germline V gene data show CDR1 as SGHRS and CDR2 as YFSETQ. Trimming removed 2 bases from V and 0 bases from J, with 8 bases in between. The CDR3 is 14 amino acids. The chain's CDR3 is CASSFWDHQETQYF. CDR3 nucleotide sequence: TGCGCCAGCAGCTTTTGGGACCACCAAGAGACCCAGTACTTC.